This entry lists 26 T cell receptor beta chains sequenced from one sample in a study of blood T cell repertoires in COVID-19. Assay: immunoSEQ multiplex PCR; the TCRdb copy retains only in-frame clones and omits some. The profile shows about 240,000 clones, roughly 89% of them singletons. The sequenced material came from PBMCs or T cells enriched from blood (not recorded which). These receptor sequences come from a man aged 35 to 55 who had recovered from COVID-19.

The table lists this clone with a few counts. The V call is TRBV13, the J call TRBJ2-7; D perhaps matches TRBD1 (6 bases). The CDR3 is 16 amino acids. V was pared by 5 bases and J by 3 bases, with 20 bases between. CDR1 PRHDT and CDR2 FYEKMQ come from the germline V gene (reference sequence). CDR3 protein: CASSRYREPAGYEQYF. DNA of the CDR3: TGTGCCAGCAGCAGATACAGGGAACCGGCGGGCTACGAGCAGTACTTC.

This clone was recorded a few times. The chain links TRBV18 to TRBJ1-1, with D possibly matching TRBD1 (5 bases). The CDR3 runs 13 residues. Germline V gene data show CDR1 as KGHSH and CDR2 as LQKENI. V was pared by 3 bases and J by 3 bases, with 8 bases between. CDR3 DNA: TGTGCCAGCTCACCCCAGGGTGACACTGAAGCTTTCTTT. Amino acids: CASSPQGDTEAFF.

The V call is TRBV11-2, the J call TRBJ1-4; 7 nucleotides line up with TRBD1. The CDR3 contains 14 residues. V was clipped by 4 bases and J by 7 bases; unmatched bases: 6. The germline CDR1 and CDR2 sequences are SGHAT and FQNNGV. CDR3 nucleotide sequence: TGTGCCAGCAGCTATCAGGGGGGAGGTGAAAAACTGTTTTTT. The encoded protein is CASSYQGGGEKLFF.

The chain combines TRBV6-1 with TRBJ1-2; tentatively, D is TRBD1 (5 bases). Germline V gene lookup returns CDR1 MNHNS and CDR2 SASEGT. The CDR3 is 15 amino acids. V was pared by 3 bases and J by 3 bases, with 14 bases between. Here the CDR3 reads CASSELRQPHYGYTF. CDR3 DNA: TGTGCCAGCAGTGAGCTCAGACAGCCACACTATGGCTACACCTTC.

This clone was counted between two and nine times. The J gene is TRBJ2-2, the V gene TRBV12-3 or TRBV12-4, with 7 bases fitting TRBD1. After removal of 5 bases from V and 6 bases from J, the junction contained 0 bases not matched to a gene. The CDR3 consists of 12 residues. The CDR3 DNA reads as TGTGCCAGCAGTCAGGGGGCCGGGGAGCTGTTTTTT. Residues: CASSQGAGELFF.

This sequence joins TRBV14 and TRBJ2-1; 9 bases fit TRBD2. The germline V gene encodes CDR1 SGHDN and CDR2 FVKESK. CDR3 length: 16 amino acids. Trimming cost V 0 bases and J 5 bases; bases outside gene matches: 5. CDR3 amino acids: CASSQEFSGGNNEQFF. The DNA of the CDR3 is TGTGCCAGCAGCCAAGAGTTTAGCGGGGGAAACAATGAGCAGTTCTTC.

The V call is TRBV5-1, the J call TRBJ1-1; TRBD1 is a possible D gene (6 bases). The CDR3 spans 16 residues. Trimming stripped 3 bases from V and 4 bases from J, with 19 bases between. Germline V gene sequence: CDR1 SGHRS, CDR2 YFSETQ. CDR3 in amino acids: CASSWLQGLGATEAFF. CDR3 sequence (DNA): TGCGCCAGCAGCTGGCTCCAGGGGTTAGGGGCCACTGAAGCTTTCTTT.

The J gene is TRBJ2-5, the V gene TRBV5-4, with TRBD1 identical over 7 bases. CDR3 length: 16 amino acids. Germline V gene lookup returns CDR1 SGHNT and CDR2 YYREEE (reference sequence). V lost 4 bases and J lost 4; bases outside the gene matches: 13. CDR3 DNA sequence: TGTGCCAGCAGCCCCTCACCACTAGACAGGGCAGAGACCCAGTACTTC. Its translation is CASSPSPLDRAETQYF.

The chain is built from TRBV24-1 and TRBJ1-2; the match to TRBD1 covers 11 bases. Trimming took 5 bases from V and 4 from J; bases not matched to a gene: 11. The CDR3 totals 17 residues. Germline CDR1 is KGHDR and CDR2 is SFDVKD. DNA of the CDR3: TGTGCCACCAGTGGTGGGAAAGGGACAGGGGGTACCTATGGCTACACCTTC. It translates to CATSGGKGTGGTYGYTF.

The chain couples TRBV5-4 to TRBJ2-5; TRBD2 aligns across 13 bases. CDR3 size: 17 residues. The V and J ends lost 4 bases and 3 bases, in that order; junction bases with no gene match: 9. Germline lookup yields CDR1 SGHNT and CDR2 YYREEE (reference sequence). This CDR3 reads CASSPWTSGGSKETQYF. The CDR3 coding sequence is TGTGCCAGCAGCCCATGGACTAGCGGGGGTTCAAAAGAGACCCAGTACTTC.

The rearrangement joins TRBV27 to TRBJ1-1; 8 nucleotides match TRBD1. Germline V lookup: CDR1 MNHEY, CDR2 SMNVEV (reference sequence). This CDR3 spans 15 amino acids. J lost 1 base, V lost 6 bases, and 7 bases had no gene match. The DNA for the CDR3 is TGTGCCAGCAGGCTCCGGGACAGGACGAACACTGAAGCTTTCTTT. It specifies CASRLRDRTNTEAFF.

Only a few counts were recorded for this clone. This chain links TRBV15 with TRBJ1-4; weak D call: TRBD1 (5 bases). The germline CDR1 and CDR2 sequences are LNHNV and YYDKDF (reference sequence). This CDR3 has 13 residues. V lost 4 bases to trimming and J lost 5 bases, with 8 bases between them. The CDR3: CATSTDTNEKLFF. CDR3 bases: TGTGCCACCAGCACGGACACGAATGAAAAACTGTTTTTT. The variable domain in full, with the rest retrieved from reference TRBV15 and TRBJ1-4, is DAMVIQNPRYQVTQFGKPVTLSCSQTLNHNVMYWYQQKSSQAPKLLFHYYDKDFNNEADTPDNFQSRRPNTSFCFLDIRSPGLGDTAMYLCATSTDTNEKLFFGSGTQLSVL.

The chain combines TRBV6-1 with TRBJ1-2, with D hard to call. The CDR3 sequence is 12 residues long. Trimming stripped 3 bases from V and 4 bases from J, with 6 bases between. The germline V gene has CDR1 MNHNS and CDR2 SASEGT. The CDR3 DNA follows: TGTGCCAGCAGTGATTCAGTCTATGGCTACACCTTC. It codes for CASSDSVYGYTF.

This clone was detected only once. The chain combines TRBV19 with TRBJ2-7; 7 bases align to TRBD1. In germline, CDR1 is LNHDA, CDR2 SQIVND (reference sequence). V lost 4 bases and J lost 9; bases outside the gene matches: 12. The CDR3 contains 14 residues. The DNA for the CDR3 is TGTGCCAGTAGTAAGGGGGCGCAGGGAGCAGTGCAGTACTTC. This encodes CASSKGAQGAVQYF.

The V call is TRBV9, the J call TRBJ2-1; TRBD1 agrees at 9 bases. Looked up from germline, CDR1 is SGDLS and CDR2 is YYNGEE. The CDR3 contains 13 residues. Losses at the gene ends were 6 bases for V and 6 bases for J; bases not matched to a gene: 4. The CDR3 spells CASTGTGPNEQFF. The DNA of the CDR3 is TGTGCCAGCACCGGGACAGGGCCCAATGAGCAGTTCTTC. Based on the CDR3 plus reference TRBV9 and TRBJ2-1, the full variable domain is DSGVTQTPKHLITATGQRVTLRCSPRSGDLSVYWYQQSLDQGLQFLIQYYNGEERAKGNILERFSAQQFPDLHSELNLSSLELGDSALYFCASTGTGPNEQFFGPGTRLTVL.

This clone showed up just once. V is TRBV18 and J is TRBJ2-7; D call uncertain. Per germline, CDR1 KGHSH and CDR2 LQKENI. This CDR3 has 14 residues. Trimming left V 3 bases short and J 3 bases short, with 12 bases between. CDR3 sequence reads: CASSPTTGIYEQYF. As DNA, the CDR3 is TGTGCCAGCTCACCTACGACTGGAATCTACGAGCAGTACTTC.

The J gene is TRBJ1-5, the V gene TRBV4-1, with D tentatively TRBD1 (6 bases). Germline lookup yields CDR1 MGHRA and CDR2 YSYEKL. Trimming stripped 4 bases from V and 3 bases from J, with 16 bases between. CDR3 length: 16 residues. CDR3 nucleotide sequence: TGCGCCAGCAGCCTAGGGTTCGGACAGATCAATCAGCCCCAGCATTTT. This gives the protein CASSLGFGQINQPQHF.

The J gene is TRBJ1-5, the V gene TRBV18, with D maybe TRBD1 (5 bases). Germline assignment: CDR1 KGHSH and CDR2 LQKENI. Between the trimmed V and J ends, which lost 4 bases and 1 base, there was a span of 23 bases. The CDR3 sequence is 19 residues long. The CDR3 spells CASSLTTGGTRASNQPQHF. The CDR3 region has the DNA TGTGCCAGCTCACTTACGACCGGGGGTACCCGCGCAAGCAATCAGCCCCAGCATTTT.

The CDR3 coding sequence is TGTGCCAGCAGTTTATCGGTCGGGGAGCTGTTTTTT. Residues: CASSLSVGELFF. The V call is TRBV28, the J call TRBJ2-2; no firm D call. V was pared by 1 base and J by 7 bases, with 4 bases between. The CDR3 has 12 residues. Germline loops: CDR1 MDHEN, CDR2 SYDVKM.

This chain links TRBV28 with TRBJ1-4; D remains ambiguous. CDR1 and CDR2 (germline): MDHEN, SYDVKM. The V end lost 4 bases, the J end lost 2 bases, and 11 bases lay between the germline ends. The CDR3 loop spans 15 amino acids. This chain's CDR3 is CASSSNLGTNEKLFF. CDR3 DNA: TGTGCCAGCAGTTCGAATCTAGGCACTAATGAAAAACTGTTTTTT.

The rearrangement links TRBV3-1 (or the pseudogene TRBV3-2) to TRBJ2-5, with 14 bases lining up with TRBD2. Germline V gene data show CDR1 as LGHDT and CDR2 as YNNKEL (reference sequence). This CDR3 comprises 15 residues. V trimming: 5 bases; J trimming: 5 bases; junction bases outside the gene matches: 4. CDR3 amino acids: CASSGLAGGRETQYF. The CDR3 region has the DNA TGTGCCAGCAGCGGACTAGCGGGAGGTAGGGAGACCCAGTACTTC.

The chain combines TRBV9 with TRBJ2-1; TRBD1 is a possible D gene (6 bases). The CDR3 sequence is 16 residues long. Between the trimmed V and J ends, which lost 0 bases and 5 bases, there was a span of 15 bases. Germline CDR1 is SGDLS and CDR2 is YYNGEE. The CDR3 is CASSVASQGRHNEQFF. In nucleotides, the CDR3 is TGTGCCAGCAGCGTAGCTTCGCAGGGGCGACACAATGAGCAGTTCTTC.

This chain uses TRBV14 with TRBJ1-2, with D unresolved. V dropped 1 base and J dropped 4 bases, with 13 bases sitting between them. The CDR3 is made up of 15 amino acids. The V gene's germline CDR1 is SGHDN and CDR2 FVKESK. The CDR3 is CASSQGTRGGYGYTF. CDR3 nucleotides: TGTGCCAGCAGCCAAGGGACCCGGGGTGGCTATGGCTACACCTTC.

This chain connects TRBV5-1 to TRBJ1-2; a weak D match, TRBD1 (6 bases). V gave up 0 bases and J gave up 0 bases, with 6 bases separating them. This CDR3 is 14 amino acids long. Germline V gene sequence: CDR1 SGHRS, CDR2 YFSETQ. CDR3 loop: CASSLGTANYGYTF. The CDR3 DNA reads TGCGCCAGCAGCTTGGGGACAGCTAACTATGGCTACACCTTC.

The V call is TRBV5-1, the J call TRBJ1-4, with no clear D. Germline V gives CDR1 SGHRS, CDR2 YFSETQ. CDR3 length: 16 residues. V lost 4 bases and J 8 bases, leaving 21 bases between the germline ends. The CDR3 region has the DNA TGCGCCAGCAGCCACGATGCCGCAGGCAGGAACGAAAAACTGTTTTTT. This encodes CASSHDAAGRNEKLFF. The entire variable domain, with the rest obtained from reference TRBV5-1 and TRBJ1-4, is as follows: KAGVTQTPRYLIKTRGQQVTLSCSPISGHRSVSWYQQTPGQGLQFLFEYFSETQRNKGNFPGRFSGRQFSNSRSEMNVSTLELGDSALYLCASSHDAAGRNEKLFFGSGTQLSVL.

The V call is TRBV14, the J call TRBJ1-2; D possibly corresponds to TRBD1 (5 bases). Germline CDR1 SGHDN, CDR2 FVKESK. The length of the CDR3 is 16 residues. V gave up 0 bases and J gave up 4 bases, with 15 bases separating them. CDR3 protein: CASSQEGFWGTYGYTF. CDR3 nucleotide sequence: TGTGCCAGCAGCCAAGAAGGTTTCTGGGGCACCTATGGCTACACCTTC.